The 11 T cell receptor beta chains presented below share a single source sample, sequenced in a study of vaccination effects on CD4 cells after COVID-19. Sequenced by immunoSEQ multiplex PCR; TCRdb stores in-frame clones only, minus some. The sample holds 55,000 to 90,000 clones, 60% to 75% seen once. No cognate antigen is known for these TCRs. The ViraFEST assay expanded antigen-specific CD4+ T cells with viral peptide pools before sequencing. Once cultured for more than nine days, the cells underwent separation to obtain CD4+ T cells. PCR showed that the person got SARS-CoV-2 infection at some point between March and December 2020. Source: CD4+ T cells from PBMCs cultured with HIV peptides, taken before COVID-19 vaccination. Subset: HIV-1 Nef peptide pool negative control/reference culture. These receptors came from a human donor who had a prior SARS-CoV-2 infection.

This chain joins TRBV24-1 and TRBJ2-1, with D unresolved. Trimming removed 4 bases from V and 14 bases from J, with 11 bases in between. This CDR3 is 11 amino acids long. From germline, CDR1 is KGHDR and CDR2 SFDVKD. DNA for the CDR3: TGTGCCACCAGTGACTTTTCCGTGGAGTTCTTC. Translated: CATSDFSVEFF.

This chain joins TRBV2 and TRBJ1-2; D is perhaps TRBD1 (5 bases). The ends were cut back, 4 bases at V and 7 bases at J, with 13 bases in the middle. The germline CDR1 and CDR2 sequences are SNHLY and FYNNEI. The CDR3 loop spans 13 amino acids. CDR3 coding DNA: TGTGCCAGCAGTGGACAGCGGGACCCTGGCTACACCTTC. Residues: CASSGQRDPGYTF.

The rearrangement joins TRBV25-1 to TRBJ1-6; weak D call: TRBD1 (5 bases). In germline, CDR1 is MGHDK, CDR2 SYGVNS. V was clipped by 3 bases and J by 7 bases, with 13 bases between them. The CDR3 consists of 15 residues. CDR3 sequence reads: CASSDGGTLNSPLHF. As DNA, the CDR3 is TGTGCCAGCAGTGACGGCGGGACCCTCAATTCACCCCTCCACTTT.

The chain has TRBV10-3 and TRBJ1-1, with D possibly matching TRBD1 (6 bases). This CDR3 has 13 residues. Trimming left V 8 bases short and J 1 base short, with 11 bases between. Germline values: CDR1 ENHRY, CDR2 SYGVKD. CDR3 bases: TGTGCCATCGGAAGGGGGGGGAACACTGAAGCTTTCTTT. It translates to CAIGRGGNTEAFF.

The genes are TRBV7-9 and TRBJ1-2; D is unclear. Germline CDR1 reads SEHNR; CDR2 reads FQNEAQ (reference sequence). The length of the CDR3 is 13 residues. Trimming shortened V by 3 bases and J by 2 bases, and 7 bases separated the two germline ends. The CDR3 here is CASSLDGNYGYTF. The DNA of the CDR3 is TGTGCCAGCAGCTTGGACGGAAACTATGGCTACACCTTC.

V usage is TRBV6-1 and J usage is TRBJ2-3, with unresolved D. The CDR3 runs to 12 residues. The V and J ends lost 1 base and 3 bases respectively, with 2 bases between them. Germline CDR1 is MNHNS and CDR2 is SASEGT. Here the CDR3 DNA reads TGTGCCAGCAGTGAAGATACAGATACGCAGTATTTT. Translating it yields CASSEDTDTQYF.

V is TRBV6-5 and J is TRBJ1-3; 8 bases match TRBD1. J lost 3 bases, V lost 8 bases, and 3 bases had no gene match. The CDR3 has 13 residues. Germline lookup yields CDR1 MNHEY and CDR2 SVGAGI. CDR3 amino acids: CASDRGYGNTIYF. In DNA form, the CDR3 reads TGTGCCAGCGACAGGGGTTATGGAAACACCATATATTTT.

This clone came up a few times. J is TRBJ2-7 and V is TRBV7-8; D perhaps matches TRBD1 (5 bases). This CDR3 is built from 14 residues. Trimming pared 5 bases from V and 2 bases from J, leaving 13 bases between. Per germline, CDR1 SGHVS and CDR2 FQNEAQ. The CDR3 loop is CASSPHQGPYEQYF. The CDR3 DNA sequence: TGTGCCAGCAGCCCGCACCAGGGTCCCTACGAGCAGTACTTC.

This clone was observed a few times. The chain is built from TRBV12-5 and TRBJ1-1; D not resolved. From germline, CDR1 is LGHNT and CDR2 FRNRAP. The CDR3 spans 14 residues. Trimming took off 5 bases at V and 1 base at J, with 11 bases between the two ends. The CDR3 protein is CASGDRTENTEAFF. The DNA of the CDR3 is TGTGCTAGTGGTGATCGGACGGAGAACACTGAAGCTTTCTTT.

This sequence joins TRBV9 and TRBJ2-5; TRBD2 matches 11 bases. Germline CDR1 SGDLS, CDR2 YYNGEE. J was trimmed by 5 bases and V by 2 bases; bases with no gene match: 5. The CDR3 has 15 amino acids. CDR3 loop: CASSVSGGAFETQYF. As DNA, the CDR3 is TGTGCCAGCAGCGTTAGCGGGGGGGCCTTTGAGACCCAGTACTTC.

The chain couples TRBV6-1 to TRBJ1-2; tentatively, D is TRBD1 (5 bases). The CDR3 length is 13 residues. Trimming took 3 bases from V and 4 from J, leaving 9 bases between them. Germline assignment: CDR1 MNHNS and CDR2 SASEGT. The chain's CDR3 is CASSDREGYGYTF. The CDR3 nucleotides are TGTGCCAGCAGTGACAGGGAGGGCTATGGCTACACCTTC.